A single sample gave rise to the 11 T cell receptor beta chains below, sequenced in a study of T cells in Graves' hyperthyroidism and ophthalmopathy. The investigators amplified TCR beta CDR3 regions from RNA transcripts. TCR CDR3 underwent first-round RT-PCR with the HTBI primer set. Each CDR3 protein gets one entry after TCRdb re-called the multiplex PCR reads with MiXCR. The table shows about 290,000 distinct CDR3 sequences, with 16% occurring only once. The sequenced sample was blood. These receptors were obtained from a man aged 25-40 years with Graves' hyperthyroidism.

This clonotype was recorded at least ten times. The rearrangement uses TRBV6-1 and TRBJ2-1; tentatively, D is TRBD2 (5 bases). The CDR3 is 15 amino acids. From germline, CDR1 is MNHNS and CDR2 SASEGT. Trimming took 5 bases from V and 3 from J, leaving 14 bases between them. The CDR3 coding sequence is TGTGCCAGCAGTTATATGAGCGGTTACTACAATGAGCAGTTCTTC. It yields the protein CASSYMSGYYNEQFF.

This clonotype appeared many times. The chain links TRBV2 to TRBJ2-3; TRBD1 aligns across 7 bases. Germline CDR1 reads SNHLY; CDR2 reads FYNNEI. Unmatched junction bases numbered 2, after V lost 10 bases and J lost 4 bases. The CDR3 contains 11 residues. CDR3 amino acids: CATGQADTQYF. DNA of the CDR3: TGTGCCACCGGACAGGCAGATACGCAGTATTTT.

This clonotype was seen ten or more times. J is TRBJ1-1 and V is TRBV5-1, with D unclear. Germline V CDR1 and CDR2: SGHRS, YFSETQ. The CDR3 has 16 amino acids. V was shortened by 4 bases and J by 0 bases, with 16 bases between the two germline ends. CDR3 sequence: CASSQTTIKMNTEAFF. For the CDR3, the DNA is TGCGCCAGCAGCCAAACCACCATCAAGATGAACACTGAAGCTTTCTTT.

Comment on this clonotype: A clone one base away is much larger, so this may be a read error. The gene calls are TRBV5-5 and TRBJ2-7, with a possible D match to TRBD2 (6 bases). The CDR3 covers 14 residues. Germline CDR1 reads SGHKS; CDR2 reads YYEKEE (reference sequence). CDR3 in amino acids: CASTNLRGTSERYF. The CDR3 DNA follows: TGTGCCAGCACCAATCTACGGGGGACCTCAGAGCGGTACTTC.

The table lists this clonotype with many counts. This chain connects TRBV7-8 to TRBJ2-2; D may be TRBD2 (5 bases). Germline V gene sequence: CDR1 SGHVS, CDR2 FQNEAQ. The CDR3 consists of 17 residues. Deletions cut 5 bases from V and 4 bases from J, with 20 bases between. The CDR3 region has the DNA TGTGCCAGCAGCAAAGCCCGGTCAGCGGCGAGCACCGGGGAGCTGTTTTTT. This translates into CASSKARSAASTGELFF.

V is TRBV19 and J is TRBJ2-1; TRBD2 matches at 7 bases. The V gene end was trimmed by 4 bases and the J gene end by 15 bases; junction bases not matched to a gene: 18. This CDR3 region has 15 residues. The V gene's germline CDR1 is LNHDA and CDR2 SQIVND (reference sequence). CDR3 nucleotides: TGTGCCAGTAGTAATCGGCGGGAGAAGCCCAGGGACCTGTTCTTC. This gives the protein CASSNRREKPRDLFF.

In this sample, this clonotype turned up many times. CDR3 coding DNA: TGCGCCAGCAGCTATAACTCCTACGAGCAGTACTTC. Protein: CASSYNSYEQYF. This chain connects TRBV5-1 to TRBJ2-7; no clear D. The V end lost 3 bases, the J end lost 0 bases, and 4 bases lay between the germline ends. The CDR3 loop spans 12 amino acids. Germline assignment: CDR1 SGHRS and CDR2 YFSETQ.

In the case of this clonotype: A much larger clone is a single base away; this may be a read error. The chain is built from TRBV25-1 and TRBJ2-2; D unclear. This CDR3 is built from 12 residues. Germline V lookup: CDR1 MGHDK, CDR2 SYGVNS. V was cut by 7 bases and J by 2 bases, with 5 bases left in between. The chain's CDR3 is CASNLNTGELFF. DNA for the CDR3: TGTGCCAGCAACCTTAACACCGGGGAGCTGTTTTTT.

The chain has TRBV12-3 or TRBV12-4 and TRBJ1-6, with TRBD1 matching 8 bases. The CDR3 covers 14 residues. Germline trimming cut 5 bases from V and 5 bases from J; bases unmatched to any gene: 2. CDR3 in amino acids: CASSPDRDNSPLHF. The DNA for the CDR3 is TGTGCCAGCAGTCCGGACAGGGATAATTCACCCCTCCACTTT.

This clonotype was picked up a small number of times. A much larger clone lies one base from this, so it may be a read error. In nucleotides, the CDR3 is TGTGCCAGCAGACACACAGGGAGTCAAGATCAGCCCCGGCATTTT. It specifies CASRHTGSQDQPRHF. The chain couples TRBV5-6 to TRBJ1-5, with a tentative D call TRBD1 (6 bases). CDR3 length: 15 amino acids. The germline V gene encodes CDR1 SGHDT and CDR2 YYEEEE.

Worth noting for this clonotype: A single base separates this from a much larger clone, so it may be a read error. The chain employs TRBV20-1 and TRBJ2-1, with 7 bases identical to TRBD2. Germline V CDR1 and CDR2: DFQATT, SNEGSKA (reference sequence). The CDR3 is 15 residues long. The CDR3 coding sequence is TGCGGTGCCCAGCGGGGCGGGAGAGTTGTAAATGAGCAGCTCTTC. It codes for CGAQRGGRVVNEQLF.